This passage covers 20 T cell receptor beta chains from one sample sequenced in a study of shared clonotypes between healthy human individuals. The assay was immunoSEQ multiplex PCR, and TCRdb's table has in-frame clones only and misses some. The profile shows some 500,000 clones, around 77% of them singletons. Specimen: PBMCs. The receptors originated from a woman aged 40 to 50 in good health. Some clones in this sample may be carry-over from other donors' samples.

The J gene is TRBJ2-5, the V gene TRBV2, with a weak D call TRBD1 (6 bases). The CDR3 spans 13 residues. CDR1 SNHLY and CDR2 FYNNEI come from the germline V gene. Deletions cut 8 bases from V and 5 bases from J, with 15 bases between. This chain's CDR3 is CASSDRMEETQYF. The CDR3 DNA reads TGTGCCAGCTCCGACAGGATGGAGGAGACCCAGTACTTC.

The chain is built from TRBV29-1 and TRBJ2-5; D unclear. Germline V gene lookup returns CDR1 SQVTM and CDR2 ANQGSEA. V lost 0 bases and J 1 base, leaving 18 bases between the germline ends. CDR3 length: 17 amino acids. CDR3 loop: CSVEDLLGRPSQETQYF. Here the CDR3 DNA reads TGCAGCGTTGAAGATTTGTTAGGGCGGCCCAGCCAAGAGACCCAGTACTTC. The full variable domain, in which reference TRBV29-1 and TRBJ2-5 provide the parts outside the CDR3, is SAVISQKPSRDICQRGTSLTIQCQVDSQVTMMFWYRQQPGQSLTLIATANQGSEATYESGFVIDKFPISRPNLTFSTLTVSNMSPEDSSIYLCSVEDLLGRPSQETQYFGPGTRLLVL.

The J gene is TRBJ2-5, the V gene TRBV7-6, with D uncertain. V was cut by 3 bases and J by 2 bases, with 10 bases left in between. The CDR3 sequence is 14 residues long. Looked up from germline, CDR1 is SGHVS and CDR2 is FNYEAQ. The DNA for the CDR3 is TGTGCCAGCAGCTTGATGGCTATTCAAGAGACCCAGTACTTC. Its protein product is CASSLMAIQETQYF.

This rearrangement joins TRBV5-1 to TRBJ1-1; tentative D call: TRBD1 (5 bases). Germline V lookup: CDR1 SGHRS, CDR2 YFSETQ. Trimming shortened V by 6 bases and J by 10 bases, and 19 bases separated the two germline ends. CDR3 length: 13 residues. CDR3: CASTSSGRGPAFF. The CDR3 nucleotides are TGCGCCAGCACCTCCTCGGGACGTGGCCCAGCTTTCTTT.

With respect to this clone: The same CDR3 can be traced to other DNA sequences in this sample. This chain uses TRBV30 with TRBJ2-5; D gene uncertain. TRBJ2-7 explains the end of the DNA better; the J call may be wrong. The germline V gene encodes CDR1 GTSNPN and CDR2 SVGIG (reference sequence). CDR3 length equals 13 residues. The CDR3 coding sequence is TGTGCCTGGTCTTTGCGACACACCTACGAGCAGTACTTC. Translating gives CAWSLRHTYEQYF.

The rearrangement uses TRBV10-2 and TRBJ2-1, with TRBD2 identical over 8 bases. The CDR3 length is 14 residues. CDR1 and CDR2 (germline): WSHSY, SAAADI. Trimming cost V 3 bases and J 7 bases; bases outside gene matches: 5. In DNA form, the CDR3 reads TGCGCCAGCAGTGACATTGGCGGGGGGAATGAGCAGTTCTTC. It encodes CASSDIGGGNEQFF.

The chain joins TRBV19 to TRBJ1-5; possibly TRBD1 for D (5 bases). Germline assignment: CDR1 LNHDA and CDR2 SQIVND (reference sequence). V gave up 7 bases and J gave up 7 bases, with 17 bases separating them. The CDR3 runs to 14 residues. The CDR3: CASIAPGGEQPQHF. In DNA, the CDR3 is TGTGCCAGTATCGCGCCCGGGGGGGAGCAGCCCCAGCATTTT.

The genes are TRBV5-5 and TRBJ2-7; D not certain. Germline CDR1 is SGHKS and CDR2 is YYEKEE (reference sequence). The CDR3 runs 13 residues. V was shortened by 0 bases and J by 0 bases, with 4 bases between the two germline ends. CDR3 DNA: TGTGCCAGCAGCTTGGGGCGCTCCTACGAGCAGTACTTC. Translation gives CASSLGRSYEQYF.

The CDR3 sequence is CASSPVAGGEGYTF. CDR3 coding DNA: TGTGCCAGCTCACCAGTAGCAGGGGGCGAGGGCTACACCTTC. V and J are TRBV18 and TRBJ1-2, with 8 bases identical to TRBD1. Unmatched junction bases numbered 7, after V lost 2 bases and J lost 8 bases. From germline, CDR1 is KGHSH and CDR2 LQKENI. CDR3 length: 14 amino acids.

This rearrangement joins TRBV30 to TRBJ2-7, with TRBD1 matching 8 bases. The germline gives CDR1 GTSNPN, CDR2 SVGIG (reference sequence). V lost 0 bases to trimming and J lost 6 bases; unmatched junction nucleotides: 7. The CDR3 contains 14 residues. CDR3 bases: TGTGCCTGGAGTGTGAGGCAGGGGGCCTTCGAGCAGTACTTC. Translating gives CAWSVRQGAFEQYF.

A word on this clone: A read error may produce the germline difference seen at one junction end. The CDR3 DNA reads as TGTGCCAGCAGCTTTGGGGGGGAGGTTAACTACGAGCAGTGCTTC. This sequence encodes CASSFGGEVNYEQCF. This chain connects TRBV13 to TRBJ2-7; 7 bases are shared with TRBD2. The CDR3 covers 15 residues. Germline V gene data show CDR1 as PRHDT and CDR2 as FYEKMQ (reference sequence).

The chain uses TRBV9 and TRBJ1-5; no definite D call. In germline, CDR1 is SGDLS, CDR2 YYNGEE. The CDR3 runs to 13 residues. V was pared by 0 bases and J by 6 bases, with 7 bases between. The CDR3 coding sequence is TGTGCCAGCAGCGTAGGGCTCGGTCAGCCCCAGCATTTT. Its protein product is CASSVGLGQPQHF. Full variable domain (outside the CDR3, taken from reference TRBV9 and TRBJ1-5): DSGVTQTPKHLITATGQRVTLRCSPRSGDLSVYWYQQSLDQGLQFLIQYYNGEERAKGNILERFSAQQFPDLHSELNLSSLELGDSALYFCASSVGLGQPQHFGDGTRLSIL.

The rearrangement links TRBV13 to TRBJ2-3; D uncertain. CDR3 length: 15 residues. Deletions cut 6 bases from V and 2 bases from J, with 15 bases between. Germline CDR1 reads PRHDT; CDR2 reads FYEKMQ (reference sequence). The CDR3 DNA reads as TGTGCCAGCAGATCTGAGGTGGACCTCACAGATACGCAGTATTTT. It encodes CASRSEVDLTDTQYF.

The rearrangement links TRBV5-8 to TRBJ2-7; D may correspond to TRBD1 or TRBD2 (5 bases each). V lost 4 bases and J 0 bases, leaving 11 bases between the germline ends. This CDR3 is built from 14 residues. Germline-derived CDR1 and CDR2 are SGHTS and YDEGEE. CDR3 amino acids: CASSPGASSYEQYF. The CDR3 nucleotides are TGTGCCAGCAGCCCCGGGGCATCCTCCTACGAGCAGTACTTC.

Points on this clone: Only one base separates this from a far larger clonotype, so it likely reflects a read error. The CDR3: CAWSTGENTIYF. The CDR3 nucleotides read TGTGCCTGGTCGACGGGAGAGAACACCATATATTTT. The V gene is TRBV30, the J gene TRBJ1-3, with D unclear. This CDR3 has 12 residues. CDR1 GTSNPN and CDR2 SVGIG come from the germline V gene (reference sequence). Trimming removed 5 bases from V and 7 bases from J, with 12 bases in between.

This sequence joins TRBV5-1 and TRBJ2-7; TRBD1 aligns across 10 bases. Per the germline V gene, CDR1 is SGHRS and CDR2 is YFSETQ. There are 17 residues in the CDR3. The J segment lost 1 base and the V segment lost 5 bases, leaving 12 bases of the junction unmatched. CDR3 bases: TGCGCCAGCAGTCCCGGGACAGGGGTTCTGCGGTCCTACGAGCAGTACTTC. It translates to CASSPGTGVLRSYEQYF.

This clone has just one count. The chain couples TRBV7-3 to TRBJ2-7, with unresolved D. This CDR3 contains 13 residues. The V end was cut by 1 base, the J end by 6 bases, with 10 bases between. Germline CDR1 reads SGHTA; CDR2 reads FQGTGA. As DNA, the CDR3 is TGTGCCAGCAGCTTAATAGCTGGCGGCGAGCAGTACTTC. Residues: CASSLIAGGEQYF.

In the case of this clone: Other DNA sequences in this specimen translate into the identical CDR3. The genes are TRBV18 and TRBJ1-1; D remains ambiguous. The CDR3 consists of 14 residues. V gave up 0 bases and J gave up 4 bases, with 9 bases separating them. Per germline, CDR1 KGHSH and CDR2 LQKENI. CDR3 in amino acids: CASSPPHRSTEAFF. The DNA for the CDR3 is TGTGCCAGCTCACCACCTCACCGGAGCACTGAAGCTTTCTTT.

The V and J genes are TRBV2 and TRBJ1-1; D remains unclear. This CDR3 contains 12 residues. The V end was cut by 6 bases, the J end by 0 bases, with 5 bases between. Germline CDR1 reads SNHLY; CDR2 reads FYNNEI. CDR3: CASSAVNTEAFF. For the CDR3, the DNA is TGTGCCAGCAGCGCAGTGAACACTGAAGCTTTCTTT.

The chain joins TRBV28 to TRBJ1-2; 11 bases align to TRBD1. V lost 2 bases and J lost 8; bases outside the gene matches: 1. The CDR3 has 13 amino acids. CDR1 MDHEN and CDR2 SYDVKM come from the germline V gene. CDR3 in amino acids: CASSLGTGGGYTF. Written as DNA, the CDR3 is TGTGCCAGCAGTTTAGGGACAGGGGGAGGCTACACCTTC.